This T cell receptor (beta chain) was obtained from a study of Ad26.COV2.S vaccination and SARS-CoV-2 variants. Points from the study as a whole: Vaccine and placebo recipients had similar non-spike TCR breadth.

Of note for this clone: What it binds is not known.

The treatment is: about 20 received Ad26.COV2.S at low or high dose, single or two shots; a few received placebo; per-sample allocation not given. Samples analyzed were those drawn on day 63 after the first vaccine or placebo injection. An Ad26 vector carrying the Wuhan-strain SARS-CoV-2 spike served as the vaccine. Germline V CDR1 and CDR2: MNHEY, SMNVEV (reference sequence). Trimming took off 5 bases at V and 0 bases at J, with 16 bases between the two ends. This CDR3 has 16 amino acids. Profiling relied on immunoSEQ multiplex PCR, and the TCRdb table lists in-frame clones only, not all of them. The table has 380,000 or so clones, roughly 80% seen once.

The sequence was obtained from a person aged 18-65 years who received the Ad26.COV2.S COVID-19 vaccine or a placebo. This sample comprised peripheral blood, obtained in a trial of Ad26.COV2.S vaccine versus placebo. The rearrangement uses TRBV27 and TRBJ1-2; D perhaps matches TRBD1 (6 bases). Here the CDR3 DNA reads TGTGCCAGCAGTCACCTCAGGGACATTCCTAACTATGGCTACACCTTC. Amino acids: CASSHLRDIPNYGYTF.